These 14 T cell receptor beta chains share one sample of origin, sequenced in a study of technical replicates of blood from a few donors. Generated by immunoSEQ multiplex PCR, the TCRdb table keeps only in-frame clones and is missing some. The sample has nearly 70,000 clones; about 89% are singletons. What was sequenced was PBMCs. These receptor sequences come from a human donor in good health. Some clones in this sample may be carry-over from other donors' samples.

The J gene is TRBJ1-6, the V gene TRBV2; D gene uncertain. The CDR3 sequence is 14 residues long. Trimming cost V 4 bases and J 7 bases, with 11 bases left between them. From germline, CDR1 is SNHLY and CDR2 FYNNEI. Written as DNA, the CDR3 is TGTGCCAGCAGTGTAGTGCAGGAAAATTCACCCCTCCACTTT. It specifies CASSVVQENSPLHF.

The J gene is TRBJ2-2, the V gene TRBV2; TRBD2 matches 8 bases. The CDR3 runs to 17 residues. Germline CDR1 and CDR2: SNHLY and FYNNEI. V shed 1 base, J shed 6 bases, and the junction held 10 bases outside the gene matches. The CDR3 loop reads CASSEGWGLAGPGELFF. CDR3 sequence (DNA): TGTGCCAGCAGTGAAGGTTGGGGGCTAGCGGGCCCCGGGGAGCTGTTTTTT.

The chain employs TRBV5-4 and TRBJ1-3; 7 bases fit TRBD1. V gave up 4 bases and J gave up 4 bases; unmatched junction bases: 14. The CDR3 sequence is 17 residues long. CDR1 and CDR2 from the germline V gene are SGHNT and YYREEE (reference sequence). The CDR3 here is CASSRNTPQGRGNTIYF. In nucleotides, the CDR3 is TGTGCCAGCAGCCGTAATACACCACAGGGGCGCGGAAACACCATATATTTT.

CDR3 sequence reads: CASSALASGYDTQYF. Written as DNA, the CDR3 is TGTGCCAGCAGTGCACTAGCGAGTGGGTACGATACGCAGTATTTT. This chain connects TRBV6-1 to TRBJ2-3; TRBD2 aligns across 7 bases. CDR3 length: 15 amino acids. Germline CDR1 and CDR2: MNHNS and SASEGT. With 4 bases clipped from V and 6 bases from J, the junction kept 10 bases outside the gene matches.

The chain uses TRBV4-1 and TRBJ1-6; 7 nucleotides agree with TRBD1. This CDR3 spans 16 amino acids. Germline assignment: CDR1 MGHRA and CDR2 YSYEKL. Unmatched junction bases numbered 3, after V lost 1 base and J lost 3 bases. CDR3 coding DNA: TGCGCCAGCAGCCAAGGGGGGACAGTCTATAATTCACCCCTCCACTTT. It specifies CASSQGGTVYNSPLHF.

The rearrangement uses TRBV6-6 and TRBJ2-1; TRBD2 matches 12 bases. There are 15 residues in the CDR3. Per the germline V gene, CDR1 is MNHNY and CDR2 is SVGAGI (reference sequence). V shed 0 bases, J shed 9 bases, and the junction held 3 bases outside the gene matches. In DNA, the CDR3 is TGTGCCAGCAGTTACTCGCCTAGCGGGAGGGGTGAGCAGTTCTTC. Amino acids: CASSYSPSGRGEQFF.

The CDR3 loop is CASSRSEKLDEKLFF. The DNA of the CDR3 is TGTGCCAGCAGCCGTTCCGAGAAGCTGGATGAAAAACTGTTTTTT. The chain has TRBV4-2 and TRBJ1-4, with no clear D. CDR1 and CDR2 from the germline V gene are LGHNA and YNFKEQ. The V end was cut by 4 bases, the J end by 6 bases, with 15 bases between. This CDR3 is 15 amino acids long.

The chain uses TRBV5-3 and TRBJ1-1; TRBD1 is a possible D gene (6 bases). TRBV5-3 is an ORF; its function is uncertain. V lost 4 bases and J lost 2, with 15 bases in between. The CDR3 loop spans 15 amino acids. The CDR3 loop reads CARSQDSIRNTEAFF. The CDR3 bases are TGTGCCAGAAGCCAGGACAGTATTAGAAACACTGAAGCTTTCTTT.

The CDR3 sequence: CASSHGLSYEQYF. Here the CDR3 DNA reads TGCGCCAGCAGCCACGGACTCTCCTACGAGCAGTACTTC. The genes are TRBV4-1 and TRBJ2-7; perhaps TRBD2 as D (5 bases). CDR1 and CDR2 (germline): MGHRA, YSYEKL. Trimming removed 3 bases from V and 0 bases from J, with 6 bases in between. This CDR3 contains 13 residues.

This sequence joins TRBV19 and TRBJ2-1; TRBD2 might be the D (6 bases). CDR1 and CDR2 (germline): LNHDA, SQIVND (reference sequence). CDR3 size: 14 residues. V gave up 3 bases and J gave up 5 bases, with 11 bases separating them. CDR3 DNA sequence: TGTGCCAGTAGTATTGCGGGAAGGAACAATGAGCAGTTCTTC. It yields the protein CASSIAGRNNEQFF.

This sequence joins TRBV18 and TRBJ1-3; 9 bases line up with TRBD1. This CDR3 spans 18 amino acids. Germline loops: CDR1 KGHSH, CDR2 LQKENI. The V segment lost 3 bases and the J segment 0 bases; nucleotides outside the gene matches: 9. CDR3 sequence: CASSPGTGFRGSGNTIYF. DNA for the CDR3: TGTGCCAGCTCACCGGGGACAGGGTTTAGAGGCTCTGGAAACACCATATATTTT.

V and J are TRBV7-8 and TRBJ2-1; D perhaps matches TRBD1 (5 bases). Germline lookup yields CDR1 SGHVS and CDR2 FQNEAQ. This CDR3 region has 12 residues. V shed 6 bases and J shed 10 bases, with 13 bases lying between them. This CDR3 is CASSQGFWEQFF. In DNA form, the CDR3 reads TGTGCCAGCAGTCAGGGATTTTGGGAGCAGTTCTTC. The entire variable domain, with the rest obtained from reference TRBV7-8 and TRBJ2-1, is as follows: GAGVSQSPRYKVAKRGQDVALRCDPISGHVSLFWYQQALGQGPEFLTYFQNEAQLDKSGLPSDRFFAERPEGSVSTLKIQRTQQEDSAVYLCASSQGFWEQFFGPGTRLTVL.

The chain recombines TRBV9 with TRBJ2-1; 8 bases are shared with TRBD1. Germline loops: CDR1 SGDLS, CDR2 YYNGEE. The CDR3 is 15 amino acids. The trim removed 3 bases at V and 8 bases at J, leaving 10 bases unmatched. This CDR3 is CASSAGTGAGHEQFF. CDR3 DNA: TGTGCCAGCAGCGCCGGGACAGGAGCCGGCCATGAGCAGTTCTTC.

V is TRBV19 and J is TRBJ2-5, with TRBD1 matching over 12 bases. The germline V gene encodes CDR1 LNHDA and CDR2 SQIVND (reference sequence). The CDR3 loop spans 16 amino acids. V shed 3 bases, J shed 2 bases, and the junction held 4 bases outside the gene matches. CDR3 bases: TGTGCCAGTAGTATTGGGACAGGGGGCTGGCAAGAGACCCAGTACTTC. Translated, it gives CASSIGTGGWQETQYF.